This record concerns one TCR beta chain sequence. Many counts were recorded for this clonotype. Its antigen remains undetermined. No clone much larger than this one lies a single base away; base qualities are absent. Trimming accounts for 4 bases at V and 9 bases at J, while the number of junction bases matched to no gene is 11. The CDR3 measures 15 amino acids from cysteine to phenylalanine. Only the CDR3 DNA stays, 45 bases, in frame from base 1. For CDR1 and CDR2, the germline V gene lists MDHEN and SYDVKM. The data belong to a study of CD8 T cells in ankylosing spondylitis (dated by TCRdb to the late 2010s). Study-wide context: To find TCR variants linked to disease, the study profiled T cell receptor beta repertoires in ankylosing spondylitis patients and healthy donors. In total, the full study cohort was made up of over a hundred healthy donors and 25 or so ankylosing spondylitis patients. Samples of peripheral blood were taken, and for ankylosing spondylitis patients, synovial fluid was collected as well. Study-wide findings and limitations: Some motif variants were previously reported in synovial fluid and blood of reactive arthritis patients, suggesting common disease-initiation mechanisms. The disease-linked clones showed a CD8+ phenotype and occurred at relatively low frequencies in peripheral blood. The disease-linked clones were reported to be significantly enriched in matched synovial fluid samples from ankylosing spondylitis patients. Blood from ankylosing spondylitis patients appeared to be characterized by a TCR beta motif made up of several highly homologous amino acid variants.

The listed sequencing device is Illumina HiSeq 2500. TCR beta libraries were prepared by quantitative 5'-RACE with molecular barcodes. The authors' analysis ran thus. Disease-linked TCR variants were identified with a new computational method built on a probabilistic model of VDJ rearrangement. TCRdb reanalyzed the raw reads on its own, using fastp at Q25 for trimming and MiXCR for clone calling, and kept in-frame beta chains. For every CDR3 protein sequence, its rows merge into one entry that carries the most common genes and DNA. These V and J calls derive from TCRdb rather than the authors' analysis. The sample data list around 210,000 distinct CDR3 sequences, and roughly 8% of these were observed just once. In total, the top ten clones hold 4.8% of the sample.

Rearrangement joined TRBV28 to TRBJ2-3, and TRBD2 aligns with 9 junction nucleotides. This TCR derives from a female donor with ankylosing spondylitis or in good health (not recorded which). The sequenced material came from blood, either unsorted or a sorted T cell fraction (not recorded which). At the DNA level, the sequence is TGTGCCAGCAGTTACCGGCTAGCGGGAACCAAGACGCAGTATTTT. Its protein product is CASSYRLAGTKTQYF. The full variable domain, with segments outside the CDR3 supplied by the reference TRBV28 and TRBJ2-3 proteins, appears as DVKVTQSSRYLVKRTGEKVFLECVQDMDHENMFWYRQDPGLGLRLIYFSYDVKMKEKGDIPEGYSVSREKKERFSLILESASTNQTSMYLCASSYRLAGTKTQYFGPGTRLTVL.